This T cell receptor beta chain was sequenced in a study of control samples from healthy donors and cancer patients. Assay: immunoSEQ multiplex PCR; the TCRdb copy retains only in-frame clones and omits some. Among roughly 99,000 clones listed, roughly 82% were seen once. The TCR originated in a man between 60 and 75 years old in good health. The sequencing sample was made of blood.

This CDR3 reads CASSQDPADQFF. DNA for the CDR3: TGCGCCAGCAGCCAAGATCCCGCCGACCAGTTCTTC. The genes are TRBV4-1 and TRBJ2-1; D not certain. This CDR3 is 12 amino acids long. The V end was cut by 0 bases, the J end by 13 bases, with 10 bases between. Germline CDR1 is MGHRA and CDR2 is YSYEKL.